This is a list of T cell receptor beta chains from one sample in a study of cytomegalovirus exposure and HLA in healthy donors. The protocol was immunoSEQ multiplex PCR, while the TCRdb copy is restricted to in-frame clones and leaves out a portion. Of tens of thousands of clones in the sample, about three quarters were seen once. Sequencing was performed on PBMCs. The receptors come from a woman aged 40 to 50 in good health and CMV-seropositive. Both conserved end residues are part of each CDR3. The order of the fields is D gene, clone size, J gene, V gene, CDR3 protein, CDR3 DNA. The D gene is left open where the match is weak. Part of the rows lack a size; the others show once, few, many or a class for expanded clones.

TRBD2,.,TRBJ2-7,TRBV6-5,CASSYTSGSVDEQYF,TGTGCCAGCAGTTACACTAGCGGGAGTGTCGACGAGCAGTACTTC
TRBD1,.,TRBJ1-2,TRBV6-5,CASSRDRGYGYTF,TGTGCCAGCAGTCGGGACAGGGGGTATGGCTACACCTTC
TRBD2,.,TRBJ2-2,TRBV5-6,CASSLATSGRFGELFF,TGTGCCAGCAGCTTGGCGACTAGCGGGAGGTTCGGGGAGCTGTTTTTT
TRBD1,.,TRBJ1-2,TRBV25-1,CASSVGWGQVGYTF,TGTGCCAGCAGTGTCGGGTGGGGACAGGTCGGCTACACCTTC
.,.,TRBJ2-3,TRBV29-1,CSVAQDGTRTDTQYF,TGCAGCGTTGCACAGGACGGTACTCGAACAGATACGCAGTATTTT
TRBD2,.,TRBJ2-1,TRBV6-1,CASSRERELSEQFF,TGTGCCAGCAGTCGGGAGCGGGAGTTGTCTGAGCAGTTCTTC
.,once,TRBJ1-2,TRBV7-2,CASSYDRRGYTF,TGTGCCAGCAGCTATGACAGGAGGGGCTACACCTTC
.,.,TRBJ2-7,TRBV27,CASSLYRSSYEQYF,TGTGCCAGCAGTTTATACAGGTCGTCCTACGAGCAGTACTTC
.,.,TRBJ2-1,TRBV29-1,CSSRSSGSYNEQFF,TGCAGCTCCCGCTCCAGCGGCTCCTACAATGAGCAGTTCTTC
.,.,TRBJ2-5,TRBV19,CASSIGVAPRTQYF,TGTGCCAGTAGTATAGGCGTAGCCCCGAGGACCCAGTACTTC
TRBD2,.,TRBJ2-7,TRBV7-9,CASSSGTSGYEQYF,TGTGCCAGCAGCAGCGGGACTAGCGGTTACGAGCAGTACTTC
.,.,TRBJ1-1,TRBV5-5,CASSLAYSGNTEAFF,TGTGCCAGCAGCTTGGCCTATTCAGGGAACACTGAAGCTTTCTTT
.,.,TRBJ2-7,TRBV7-2,CASSMVGGGSYEQYF,TGTGCCAGCAGCATGGTGGGAGGGGGGTCCTACGAGCAGTACTTC
TRBD2,.,TRBJ2-7,TRBV4-3,CASSQAGTSGPYEQYF,TGCGCCAGCAGCCAAGCGGGGACTAGCGGACCCTACGAGCAGTACTTC
TRBD1,once,TRBJ1-5,TRBV6-6,CASRTGGNQPQHF,TGTGCCAGCAGGACAGGGGGCAATCAGCCCCAGCATTTT
TRBD1,.,TRBJ1-5,TRBV28,CASSPGQPQGNQPQHF,TGTGCCAGCAGTCCGGGACAGCCGCAGGGCAATCAGCCCCAGCATTTT
TRBD2,.,TRBJ2-2,TRBV11-3,CASSPRTRKNTGELFF,TGTGCCAGCAGCCCGAGGACTAGGAAGAACACCGGGGAGCTGTTTTTT
TRBD1,.,TRBJ2-7,TRBV30,CAWSTGTGSYEQYF,TGTGCCTGGAGTACCGGGACAGGCTCATACGAGCAGTACTTC
TRBD2,few,TRBJ2-7,TRBV9,CASSATSGVAHEQYF,TGTGCCAGCAGCGCGACTAGCGGGGTGGCCCACGAGCAGTACTTC
TRBD2,.,TRBJ2-3,TRBV7-2,CASSSGLAGGWRADTQYF,TGTGCCAGCAGCTCGGGACTAGCGGGAGGGTGGAGGGCAGATACGCAGTATTTT
TRBD1,few,TRBJ2-1,TRBV29-1,CSVGQALSNEQFF,TGCAGCGTGGGACAGGCGTTGAGCAATGAGCAGTTCTTC
TRBD1,.,TRBJ1-2,TRBV6-1,CASSERQGANYGYTF,TGTGCCAGCAGTGAAAGACAGGGGGCTAACTATGGCTACACCTTC
.,.,TRBJ2-3,TRBV19,CASKGGADTDTQYF,TGTGCCAGTAAAGGAGGAGCCGACACAGATACGCAGTATTTT
.,.,TRBJ2-7,TRBV4-2,CASSPRGSGPTYEQYF,TGTGCCAGCAGCCCCAGGGGTAGCGGGCCAACCTACGAGCAGTACTTC
TRBD2,.,TRBJ2-1,TRBV6-5,CASSSVAGGSYNEQFF,TGTGCCAGCAGTTCGGTAGCGGGAGGCTCCTACAATGAGCAGTTCTTC
.,.,TRBJ1-5,TRBV7-6,CASSQTPDGNQPQHF,TGTGCCAGCAGTCAGACACCAGATGGGAATCAGCCCCAGCATTTT
TRBD1,.,TRBJ1-1,TRBV5-4,CASSKKQGSSTEAFF,TGTGCCAGCAGCAAAAAACAGGGGAGTTCCACTGAAGCTTTCTTT
.,few,TRBJ2-1,TRBV11-2,CASSLILRDSTYNEQFF,TGTGCCAGCAGCTTAATACTCCGTGACTCAACCTACAATGAGCAGTTCTTC
.,.,TRBJ1-6,TRBV28,CASSPGTPNSPLHF,TGTGCCAGCAGTCCCGGGACACCAAATTCACCCCTCCACTTT
TRBD2,.,TRBJ2-5,TRBV6-4,CASSDSGTSDMETQYF,TGTGCCAGCAGTGACTCTGGGACTAGTGATATGGAGACCCAGTACTTC
.,.,TRBJ1-3,TRBV29-1,CSVLPGNFNSGNTIYF,TGCAGCGTTTTGCCAGGAAACTTCAACTCTGGAAACACCATATATTTT
.,.,TRBJ2-2,TRBV5-1,CASSLSSDTNTGELFF,TGCGCCAGCAGCTTATCTAGCGACACGAACACCGGGGAGCTGTTTTTT
.,.,TRBJ2-6,TRBV6-1,CASSYSGANVLTF,TGTGCCAGCAGTTACTCTGGGGCCAACGTCCTGACTTTC
.,.,TRBJ1-1,TRBV6-6,CASSPDSPYTEAFF,TGTGCCAGCAGCCCGGACAGCCCGTACACTGAAGCTTTCTTT
.,few,TRBJ1-5,TRBV4-1,CASSQGLGDSGPQHF,TGCGCCAGCAGCCAAGGTCTTGGTGATAGCGGGCCCCAGCATTTT
.,.,TRBJ2-2,TRBV5-1,CASSEGSRAGELFF,TGCGCCAGCAGCGAAGGTTCCCGGGCCGGGGAGCTGTTTTTT
TRBD2,once,TRBJ2-1,TRBV7-9,CSSSFVWSGRRQQGEQFF,TGTTCCAGCAGCTTCGTTTGGTCCGGGAGGCGCCAACAAGGTGAGCAGTTCTTC
TRBD1,.,TRBJ2-7,TRBV5-6,CASSSGQGDEQYF,TGTGCCAGCAGCTCGGGACAGGGTGACGAGCAGTACTTC
TRBD2,.,TRBJ2-5,TRBV11-3,CASSPRSSGKETQYF,TGTGCCAGCAGCCCTCGGAGTAGCGGGAAAGAGACCCAGTACTTC
.,.,TRBJ1-5,TRBV19,CASSMRQGSNQPQHF,TGTGCCAGTAGTATGAGGCAGGGGAGCAATCAGCCCCAGCATTTT
.,few,TRBJ2-7,TRBV30,CAWSARLFTPYEQYF,TGTGCCTGGAGTGCTCGACTCTTTACCCCTTACGAGCAGTACTTC
TRBD2,.,TRBJ2-7,TRBV5-6,CASRQPGPGLAGHEQYF,TGTGCCAGCAGACAACCGGGGCCGGGACTAGCGGGACACGAGCAGTACTTC
.,.,TRBJ1-5,TRBV28,CASSLEGPAGNQPQHF,TGTGCCAGCAGTTTAGAGGGCCCTGCGGGCAATCAGCCCCAGCATTTT
.,.,TRBJ1-1,TRBV19,CASSPQTGLGTEAFF,TGTGCCAGTAGTCCTCAGACAGGCCTAGGAACTGAAGCTTTCTTT
TRBD2,few,TRBJ2-3,TRBV19,CASSISTSGRVTQYF,TGTGCCAGTAGTATTTCGACTAGCGGGAGGGTTACGCAGTATTTT
TRBD1,.,TRBJ2-7,TRBV7-8,CASSPRDSGAYEQYF,TGTGCCAGCAGCCCAAGGGACAGTGGGGCCTACGAGCAGTACTTC
TRBD2,few,TRBJ2-5,TRBV7-9,CASSPRGRAVETQYF,TGTGCCAGCAGCCCCCGCGGGAGGGCCGTAGAGACCCAGTACTTC
.,.,TRBJ2-7,TRBV5-6,CASSPTTRSYEQYF,TGTGCCAGCAGCCCGACTACGAGGTCCTACGAGCAGTACTTC
.,.,TRBJ2-7,TRBV6-6,CASSLTAGYEGYEQYF,TGTGCCAGCAGCCTCACGGCAGGATATGAGGGCTACGAGCAGTACTTC
.,.,TRBJ1-5,TRBV19,CASKFEGDSNQPQHF,TGTGCCAGTAAATTCGAAGGGGATAGCAATCAGCCCCAGCATTTT
TRBD2,.,TRBJ2-2,TRBV12-5,CASGGLAGSTGELFF,TGTGCTAGTGGTGGACTAGCGGGATCAACCGGGGAGCTGTTTTTT
.,once,TRBJ2-5,TRBV11-2,CASSLSRAGRETQYF,TGTGCCAGCAGCTTATCGCGAGCGGGCCGAGAGACCCAGTACTTC
.,.,TRBJ1-2,TRBV27,CASSLSGDLSYGYTF,TGTGCCAGCAGTTTGTCAGGGGATCTTAGCTATGGCTACACCTTC
TRBD1,once,TRBJ2-1,TRBV19,CASNAGTGGYNEQFF,TGTGCCAGTAACGCCGGGACAGGGGGCTACAATGAGCAGTTCTTC
.,.,TRBJ2-5,TRBV25-1,CASGALETQYF,TGTGCCAGCGGTGCCCTAGAGACCCAGTACTTC
TRBD1,many,TRBJ2-7,TRBV5-8,CASRRQGLHEQYF,TGTGCCAGCAGACGACAGGGTCTGCACGAGCAGTACTTC
.,.,TRBJ2-7,TRBV7-9,CASSSPSEGRQYF,TGTGCCAGCAGCTCCCCCTCTGAGGGTCGGCAGTACTTC
TRBD1,.,TRBJ2-1,TRBV4-1,CASSSGDRGTYNEQFF,TGCGCCAGCAGCTCCGGGGACAGGGGAACCTACAATGAGCAGTTCTTC
.,.,TRBJ1-2,TRBV20-1,CSAGSQGYTF,TGCAGCGCAGGGTCGCAGGGCTACACCTTC